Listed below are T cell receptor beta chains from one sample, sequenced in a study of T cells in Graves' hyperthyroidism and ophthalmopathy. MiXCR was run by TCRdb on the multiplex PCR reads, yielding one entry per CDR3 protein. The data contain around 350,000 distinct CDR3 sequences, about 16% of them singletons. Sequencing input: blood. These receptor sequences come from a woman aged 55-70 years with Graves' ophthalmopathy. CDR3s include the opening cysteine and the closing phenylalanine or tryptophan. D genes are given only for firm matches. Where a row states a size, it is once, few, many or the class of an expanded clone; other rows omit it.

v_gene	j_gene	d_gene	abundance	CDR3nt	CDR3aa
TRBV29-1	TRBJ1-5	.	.	TGCAGCGTGATTACCGGGGGGGGCTCCAATCAGCCCCAGCATTTT	CSVITGGGSNQPQHF
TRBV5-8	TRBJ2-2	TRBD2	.	TGTGCCAGCAGCGGACGACTAGCGGGGAACACCGGGGAGCTGTTTTTT	CASSGRLAGNTGELFF
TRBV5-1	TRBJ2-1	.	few	TGCGCCAGCAGTTTGGGGGCGGCAAACAATGAGCAGTTCTTC	CASSLGAANNEQFF
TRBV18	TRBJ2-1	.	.	TGTGCCAGCTCAGAATCCCGGGTCCCAAATGAGCAGTTCTTC	CASSESRVPNEQFF
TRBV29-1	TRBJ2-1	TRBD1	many	TGCAGCGTTGAACAGACAGGGTACAATGAGCAGTTCTTC	CSVEQTGYNEQFF
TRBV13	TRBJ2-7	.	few	TGTGCCAGCAGCTTGGTAGGGGATAACGAGCAGTACTTC	CASSLVGDNEQYF
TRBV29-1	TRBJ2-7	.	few	TGCAGCGTTGGCGAACTCAATCCCTACGAGCAGTACTTC	CSVGELNPYEQYF
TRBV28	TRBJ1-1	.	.	TGTGCCGGCCGGGCCCCCGGGACAATTAACACTGAAGCTTTCTTT	CAGRAPGTINTEAFF
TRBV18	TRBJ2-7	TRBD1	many	TGTGCCAGCTCGGGACAGGAAGCCTACGAGCAGTACTTC	CASSGQEAYEQYF
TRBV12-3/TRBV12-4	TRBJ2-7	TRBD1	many	TGTGCCAGCAGTTTGGGACAGGGGTGGACGGGAGTCCCCTACGAGCAGTACTTC	CASSLGQGWTGVPYEQYF
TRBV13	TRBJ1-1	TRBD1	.	TGTGCCAGCAGCCTTAGGTATGGGACAGCCACTGAAGCTTTCTTT	CASSLRYGTATEAFF
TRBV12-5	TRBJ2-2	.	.	TGTGCTAGTGGTGGCCCGGGGGCGGGAGAGGTCACCGGGGAGCTGTTTTTT	CASGGPGAGEVTGELFF
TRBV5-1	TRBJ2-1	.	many	TGCGCCAGCAGCCCCCCCCCGGGGAACAATGAGCAGTTCTTC	CASSPPPGNNEQFF
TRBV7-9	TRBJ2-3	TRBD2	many	TGTGCCAGCAGCATGACTAGCGGGAGCTCAAGTACGCAGTATTTT	CASSMTSGSSSTQYF
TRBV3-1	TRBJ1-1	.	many	TGTGCCAGCAGCCAAGCAGGGGAAGATGAAGCTTTCTTT	CASSQAGEDEAFF
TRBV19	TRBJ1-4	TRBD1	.	TGTGCCAGTAGCAAGAGGACAGGGGGCGCGGAAAAACTGTTTTTT	CASSKRTGGAEKLFF
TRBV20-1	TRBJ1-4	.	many	TGCAGTGCTTTACAGAAGGGGAATGAAAAACTGTTTTTT	CSALQKGNEKLFF
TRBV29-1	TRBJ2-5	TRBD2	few	TGCAGCGTTGAACGGGGTAGCGGGGATTGGGAGACCCAGTACTTC	CSVERGSGDWETQYF